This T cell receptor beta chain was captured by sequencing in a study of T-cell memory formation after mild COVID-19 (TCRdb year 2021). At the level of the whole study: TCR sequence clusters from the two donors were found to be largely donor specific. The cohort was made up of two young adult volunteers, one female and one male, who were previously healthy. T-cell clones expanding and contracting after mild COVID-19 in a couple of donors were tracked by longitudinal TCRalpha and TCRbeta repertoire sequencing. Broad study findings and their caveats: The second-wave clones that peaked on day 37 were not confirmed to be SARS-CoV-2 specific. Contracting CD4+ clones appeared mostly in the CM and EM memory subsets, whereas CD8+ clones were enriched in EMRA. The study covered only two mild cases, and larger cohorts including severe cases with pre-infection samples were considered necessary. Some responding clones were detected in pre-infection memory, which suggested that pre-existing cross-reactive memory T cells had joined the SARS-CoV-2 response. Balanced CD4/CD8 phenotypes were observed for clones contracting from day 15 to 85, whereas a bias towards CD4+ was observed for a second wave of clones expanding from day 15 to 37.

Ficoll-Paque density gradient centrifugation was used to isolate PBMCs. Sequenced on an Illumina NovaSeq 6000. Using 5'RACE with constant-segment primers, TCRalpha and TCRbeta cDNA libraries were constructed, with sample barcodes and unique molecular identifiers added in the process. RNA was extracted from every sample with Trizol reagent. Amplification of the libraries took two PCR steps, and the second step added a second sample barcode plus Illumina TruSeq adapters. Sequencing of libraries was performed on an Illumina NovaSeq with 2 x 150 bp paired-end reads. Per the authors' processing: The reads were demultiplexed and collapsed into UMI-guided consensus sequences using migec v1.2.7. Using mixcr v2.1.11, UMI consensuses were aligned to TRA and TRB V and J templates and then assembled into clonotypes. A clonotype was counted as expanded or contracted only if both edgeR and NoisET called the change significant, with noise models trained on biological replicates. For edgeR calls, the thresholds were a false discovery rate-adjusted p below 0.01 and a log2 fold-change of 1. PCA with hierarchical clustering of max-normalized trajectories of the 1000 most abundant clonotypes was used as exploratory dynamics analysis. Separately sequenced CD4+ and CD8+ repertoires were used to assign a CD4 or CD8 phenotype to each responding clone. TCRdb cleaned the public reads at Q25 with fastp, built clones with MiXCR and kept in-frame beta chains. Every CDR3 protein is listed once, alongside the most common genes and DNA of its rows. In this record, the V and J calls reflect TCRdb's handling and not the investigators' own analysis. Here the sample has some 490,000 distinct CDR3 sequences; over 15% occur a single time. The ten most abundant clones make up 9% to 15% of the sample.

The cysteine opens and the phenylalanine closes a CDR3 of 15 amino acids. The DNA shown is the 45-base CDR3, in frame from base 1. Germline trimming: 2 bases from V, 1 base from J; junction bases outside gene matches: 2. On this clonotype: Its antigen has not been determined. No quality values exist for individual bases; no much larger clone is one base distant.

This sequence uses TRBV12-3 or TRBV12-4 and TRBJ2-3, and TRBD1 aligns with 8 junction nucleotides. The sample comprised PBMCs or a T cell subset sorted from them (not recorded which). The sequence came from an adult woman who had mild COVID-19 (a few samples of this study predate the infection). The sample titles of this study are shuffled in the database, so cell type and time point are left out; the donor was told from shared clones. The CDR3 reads CASSLPGQGTDTQYF. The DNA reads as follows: TGTGCCAGCAGTTTACCGGGACAGGGCACAGATACGCAGTATTTT.